One sample yielded the 25 T cell receptor beta chains listed below, sequenced in a study of cytomegalovirus exposure and HLA in healthy donors. Only in-frame clones appear in the TCRdb table, and some are missing; sequencing was by immunoSEQ multiplex PCR. The sample shows over 150,000 clones, nearly 90% of them seen only once. The sample taken for sequencing was PBMCs. All receptors come from a man younger than 35 in good health and CMV-seropositive.

V usage is TRBV18 and J usage is TRBJ2-5; weak D call: TRBD1 (6 bases). Per the germline V gene, CDR1 is KGHSH and CDR2 is LQKENI. The CDR3 spans 15 residues. Trimming pared 3 bases from V and 2 bases from J, leaving 13 bases between. The CDR3 DNA is TGTGCCAGCTCACCCTCTGGACAGCAACAAGAGACCCAGTACTTC. It codes for CASSPSGQQQETQYF. The whole variable domain, remainder taken from reference TRBV18 and TRBJ2-5, is NAGVMQNPRHLVRRRGQEARLRCSPMKGHSHVYWYRQLPEEGLKFMVYLQKENIIDESGMPKERFSAEFPKEGPSILRIQQVVRGDSAAYFCASSPSGQQQETQYFGPGTRLLVL.

V gene TRBV6-1 combines with J gene TRBJ1-1; D is uncertain. Trimming removed 6 bases at V and 1 base at J, with 9 bases between. In germline, CDR1 is MNHNS, CDR2 SASEGT. The CDR3 extends over 13 amino acids. For the CDR3, the DNA is TGTGCCAGCAGCGGCGGGCAGAACACTGAAGCTTTCTTT. This encodes CASSGGQNTEAFF.

V gene TRBV7-3 combines with J gene TRBJ2-1; possibly TRBD2 for D (6 bases). Trimming removed 1 base from V and 5 bases from J, with 15 bases in between. CDR1 and CDR2 (germline): SGHTA, FQGTGA. The CDR3 has 16 residues. CDR3 in amino acids: CASSLMGGEGNNEQFF. The CDR3 nucleotides are TGTGCCAGCAGCTTAATGGGGGGAGAGGGGAACAATGAGCAGTTCTTC. Combining the CDR3 with reference TRBV7-3 and TRBJ2-1 gives the whole variable domain GAGVSQTPSNKVTEKGKYVELRCDPISGHTALYWYRQSLGQGPEFLIYFQGTGAADDSGLPNDRFFAVRPEGSVSTLKIQRTERGDSAVYLCASSLMGGEGNNEQFFGPGTRLTVL.

The gene calls are TRBV20-1 and TRBJ2-3; D is uncertain. This CDR3 has 10 residues. Trimming removed 5 bases at V and 6 bases at J, with 6 bases between. Germline loops: CDR1 DFQATT, CDR2 SNEGSKA (reference sequence). CDR3 loop: CSAHSDTQYF. CDR3 nucleotides: TGCAGTGCTCATAGTGATACGCAGTATTTT.

The chain links TRBV4-1 to TRBJ2-3, with 14 bases aligning to TRBD2. The CDR3 length is 19 residues. Germline values: CDR1 MGHRA, CDR2 YSYEKL. Germline trimming cut 3 bases from V and 0 bases from J; bases unmatched to any gene: 8. This CDR3 reads CASSQPRLAGGPSTDTQYF. The CDR3 DNA reads TGCGCCAGCAGCCAGCCCCGACTAGCGGGAGGGCCGAGCACAGATACGCAGTATTTT.

V is TRBV5-1 and J is TRBJ2-7; TRBD1 is a possible D gene (6 bases). Per the germline V gene, CDR1 is SGHRS and CDR2 is YFSETQ. This CDR3 comprises 14 residues. Deletions cut 1 base from V and 6 bases from J, with 14 bases between. This chain's CDR3 is CASSLMGTPTEQYF. The CDR3 DNA reads TGCGCCAGCAGCTTGATGGGGACACCCACCGAGCAGTACTTC.

The rearrangement links TRBV30 to TRBJ2-1; tentatively, D is TRBD1 (6 bases). The V gene's germline CDR1 is GTSNPN and CDR2 SVGIG (reference sequence). CDR3 length: 17 amino acids. Trimming pared 1 base from V and 4 bases from J, leaving 20 bases between. This CDR3 is CAWSGALQGVRYNEQFF. CDR3 in DNA: TGTGCCTGGAGTGGTGCTCTACAGGGAGTTCGATACAATGAGCAGTTCTTC.

V usage is TRBV5-6 and J usage is TRBJ2-7; 7 nucleotides agree with TRBD2. This CDR3 has 18 amino acids. Trimming removed 2 bases from V and 7 bases from J; junction bases left unmatched: 21. Germline CDR1 and CDR2: SGHDT and YYEEEE. CDR3 sequence reads: CASSFGRSGVGRLGEQYF. CDR3 bases: TGTGCCAGCAGCTTCGGGAGGTCGGGGGTGGGCAGACTGGGGGAGCAGTACTTC.

The rearrangement links TRBV11-2 to TRBJ2-5, with D tentatively TRBD2 (6 bases). The CDR3 runs to 14 residues. V was pared by 3 bases and J by 4 bases, with 12 bases between. CDR1 is SGHAT and CDR2 is FQNNGV in the germline V gene. This CDR3 reads CASSFLGGIETQYF. DNA for the CDR3: TGTGCCAGCAGCTTCCTCGGGGGAATAGAGACCCAGTACTTC.

The chain carries TRBV6-1 and TRBJ2-4, with 12 bases aligning to TRBD2. The ends lost 4 bases at V and 1 base at J; junction bases unmatched: 5. This CDR3 has 17 residues. Looked up from germline, CDR1 is MNHNS and CDR2 is SASEGT. CDR3 nucleotide sequence: TGTGCCAGCAGTGTGACTAGCGGGAGTCATGCCAAAAACATTCAGTACTTC. Translating gives CASSVTSGSHAKNIQYF.

This clone was seen only once. The chain recombines TRBV11-2 with TRBJ2-1; possible D gene TRBD2, 7 bases. Between the trimmed V and J ends, which lost 9 bases and 0 bases, there was a span of 12 bases. Germline V gene sequence: CDR1 SGHAT, CDR2 FQNNGV. CDR3 length: 14 amino acids. CDR3 DNA: TGTGCCAGTAGGGGGGACTACTCCTACAATGAGCAGTTCTTC. This gives the protein CASRGDYSYNEQFF.

This chain joins TRBV5-6 and TRBJ1-1; 7 bases line up with TRBD1. Trimming removed 0 bases from V and 13 bases from J; junction bases left unmatched: 6. The CDR3 length is 12 residues. Germline CDR1 SGHDT, CDR2 YYEEEE. This CDR3 reads CASSLAGGSGFF. CDR3 DNA sequence: TGTGCCAGCAGCTTGGCAGGGGGAAGTGGTTTCTTT.

The chain combines TRBV28 with TRBJ1-1; 7 bases map to TRBD1. After removal of 6 bases from V and 8 bases from J, the junction contained 9 bases not matched to a gene. CDR1 is MDHEN, CDR2 SYDVKM, per germline. The CDR3 runs 13 residues. This CDR3 is CASRLRGPGEAFF. The CDR3 DNA is TGTGCCAGCAGACTTAGGGGGCCGGGGGAAGCTTTCTTT.

The V and J genes are TRBV11-2 and TRBJ2-5, with D possibly TRBD2 on 5 matching bases. Germline CDR1 reads SGHAT; CDR2 reads FQNNGV. This CDR3 is built from 14 residues. Trimming took 6 bases from V and 5 from J, leaving 16 bases between them. The CDR3 DNA reads TGTGCCAGCAGTGCGCGGGCCCGTAGGGAGACCCAGTACTTC. Its translation is CASSARARRETQYF.

The chain has TRBV28 and TRBJ2-7, with 7 bases matching TRBD2. The CDR3 consists of 15 residues. The V gene end was trimmed by 10 bases and the J gene end by 6 bases; junction bases not matched to a gene: 18. Germline V CDR1 and CDR2: MDHEN, SYDVKM. The CDR3 region is CATTPLGGRIGEQYF. The CDR3 nucleotides read TGTGCCACAACCCCTCTTGGCGGGAGAATAGGCGAGCAGTACTTC.

The CDR3 DNA sequence: TGTGCCAGCAGCATAGCTAGCGGGGTCTCCTACGAGCAGTACTTC. Protein: CASSIASGVSYEQYF. The chain joins TRBV11-3 to TRBJ2-7; 9 bases agree with TRBD2. J was trimmed by 0 bases and V by 5 bases; bases with no gene match: 5. Germline loops: CDR1 SGHNT, CDR2 YENEEA. The CDR3 contains 15 residues.

The chain combines TRBV14 with TRBJ2-1, with 12 bases that match TRBD2. Germline-derived CDR1 and CDR2 are SGHDN and FVKESK. The V gene end was trimmed by 4 bases and the J gene end by 4 bases; junction bases not matched to a gene: 5. This CDR3 region has 16 residues. The CDR3 region is CASSRRLAGGYNEQFF. CDR3 DNA: TGTGCCAGCAGCCGGCGGCTAGCGGGAGGGTACAATGAGCAGTTCTTC.

The chain links TRBV6-5 to TRBJ2-1; D is perhaps TRBD2 (5 bases). Trimming took 8 bases from V and 5 from J, leaving 16 bases between them. This CDR3 has 14 residues. Germline V gene lookup returns CDR1 MNHEY and CDR2 SVGAGI. As DNA, the CDR3 is TGTGCCAGCGGAGGCGGACCCATGAACAATGAGCAGTTCTTC. Translation: CASGGGPMNNEQFF.

The V gene is TRBV7-3, the J gene TRBJ2-1, with TRBD2 matching 7 bases. The CDR3 sequence is 15 residues long. Germline lookup yields CDR1 SGHTA and CDR2 FQGTGA. V dropped 4 bases and J dropped 8; count of bases not matched to a gene: 11. The CDR3 protein is CASSSGTTRADEQFF. The CDR3 DNA is TGTGCCAGCAGCTCCGGGACTACGAGAGCGGATGAGCAGTTCTTC.

The chain links TRBV19 to TRBJ1-3; TRBD1 aligns across 10 bases. Germline V lookup: CDR1 LNHDA, CDR2 SQIVND (reference sequence). Trimming took 4 bases from V and 0 from J; bases not matched to a gene: 6. The CDR3 contains 17 residues. The DNA for the CDR3 is TGTGCCAGTAGTACCCGGACAGGGGGAAGCTCTGGAAACACCATATATTTT. Translation: CASSTRTGGSSGNTIYF. Complete variable domain (other parts from reference TRBV19 and TRBJ1-3): DGGITQSPKYLFRKEGQNVTLSCEQNLNHDAMYWYRQDPGQGLRLIYYSQIVNDFQKGDIAEGYSVSREKKESFPLTVTSAQKNPTAFYLCASSTRTGGSSGNTIYFGEGSWLTVV.

This chain links TRBV29-1 with TRBJ2-7; TRBD1 aligns across 7 bases. V was pared by 0 bases and J by 2 bases, with 10 bases of the junction left unmatched. This CDR3 is built from 16 residues. Germline CDR1 SQVTM, CDR2 ANQGSEA. CDR3 bases: TGCAGCGTTGAAGATCCAGGTGGGGACAGCGCCTACGAGCAGTACTTC. Amino acids: CSVEDPGGDSAYEQYF.

The V gene is TRBV4-2, the J gene TRBJ2-1, with D tentatively TRBD2 (6 bases). In germline, CDR1 is LGHNA, CDR2 YNFKEQ. Between the trimmed V and J ends, which lost 0 bases and 0 bases, there was a span of 12 bases. CDR3 length: 17 amino acids. In DNA, the CDR3 is TGTGCCAGCAGCCAAGATCGTATCGGGAGCTCCTACAATGAGCAGTTCTTC. Amino acids: CASSQDRIGSSYNEQFF.

The V call is TRBV7-2, the J call TRBJ1-2; the D is unclear. This CDR3 is 18 amino acids long. Deletions cut 5 bases from V and 7 bases from J, with 29 bases between. The V gene's germline CDR1 is SGHTA and CDR2 FQGNSA. CDR3 residues: CASSLLWAPSGSSSGYTF. CDR3 bases: TGTGCCAGCAGCCTTCTTTGGGCCCCAAGCGGGAGCAGCAGTGGCTACACCTTC.

This clone appeared once. This chain links TRBV29-1 with TRBJ2-7; 7 bases map to TRBD2. The V and J ends lost 5 bases and 3 bases, in that order; junction bases with no gene match: 19. The CDR3 totals 17 residues. Per germline, CDR1 SQVTM and CDR2 ANQGSEA. This CDR3 is CSVWVWGGSSIIYEQYF. The CDR3 region has the DNA TGCAGCGTTTGGGTTTGGGGCGGGAGTTCTATAATCTACGAGCAGTACTTC.

The chain joins TRBV9 to TRBJ2-1; D is ambiguous. Trimming cost V 2 bases and J 0 bases, with 6 bases left between them. This CDR3 contains 14 residues. Germline CDR1 SGDLS, CDR2 YYNGEE. The CDR3 DNA reads TGTGCCAGCAGCGTTGAGCTCTCCTACAATGAGCAGTTCTTC. It yields the protein CASSVELSYNEQFF.